Presented here are 11 T cell receptor beta chains from one specimen sequenced in a study of cytomegalovirus exposure and HLA in healthy donors. Sequenced by immunoSEQ multiplex PCR; TCRdb stores in-frame clones only, minus some. Found here are fewer than 150,000 clones, roughly 82% of them singletons; the top ten hold about 5.3%. The sample consisted of PBMCs. Every receptor here comes from a man aged 18 to 29 in good health and CMV-seronegative.

J is TRBJ2-3 and V is TRBV6-6; D is possibly TRBD1 (6 bases). Germline lookup yields CDR1 MNHNY and CDR2 SVGAGI (reference sequence). The CDR3 is made up of 15 amino acids. V lost 2 bases, J lost 6 bases, and 15 bases lay in between. CDR3 sequence reads: CASSYGAARGDTQYF. CDR3 coding DNA: TGTGCCAGCAGTTACGGGGCGGCAAGGGGGGATACGCAGTATTTT.

The V and J genes are TRBV6-1 and TRBJ2-2; 8 bases align to TRBD1. Per germline, CDR1 MNHNS and CDR2 SASEGT. The CDR3 has 12 amino acids. V shed 7 bases, J shed 9 bases, and the junction held 4 bases outside the gene matches. CDR3 DNA sequence: TGTGCCAGCAACGACAGGGGCCGGGAGCTGTTTTTT. Its protein is CASNDRGRELFF.

CDR3 sequence (DNA): TGTGCCTGGAGTGTATATAGCAATCAGCCCCAGCATTTT. This translates into CAWSVYSNQPQHF. The V gene is TRBV30, the J gene TRBJ1-5; no clear D gene. Germline-derived CDR1 and CDR2 are GTSNPN and SVGIG (reference sequence). The CDR3 consists of 13 residues. The ends were cut back, 0 bases at V and 0 bases at J, with 3 bases in the middle.

The chain is built from TRBV2 and TRBJ2-5; 7 bases fit TRBD1. The length of the CDR3 is 14 residues. Germline values: CDR1 SNHLY, CDR2 FYNNEI. V shed 7 bases and J 11 bases; nucleotides not matched to a gene: 16. The CDR3 reads CASTRSQGVGEQYF. As DNA, the CDR3 is TGTGCCAGCACAAGATCGCAGGGGGTGGGGGAGCAGTACTTC.

The sample holds a few counts of this clone. The rearrangement joins TRBV6-1 to TRBJ2-3, with TRBD2 matching over 11 bases. The CDR3 length is 16 residues. Germline-derived CDR1 and CDR2 are MNHNS and SASEGT. V shed 4 bases, J shed 4 bases, and the junction held 7 bases outside the gene matches. The CDR3 DNA is TGTGCCAGCAGTGCAGGACTAGCGGGTTCCTCAGATACGCAGTATTTT. This gives the protein CASSAGLAGSSDTQYF.

V is TRBV2 and J is TRBJ1-5; 8 bases match TRBD1. The junction had 8 bases not matched to a gene; V was cut back by 6 bases and J by 7 bases. Germline V gives CDR1 SNHLY, CDR2 FYNNEI. The CDR3 sequence is 14 residues long. The CDR3 sequence: CASSVGQGRQPQHF. The CDR3 nucleotides are TGTGCCAGCAGCGTTGGACAGGGTCGACAGCCCCAGCATTTT.

The chain couples TRBV7-2 to TRBJ2-3; TRBD1 aligns across 12 bases. Trimming at V came to 1 base and at J to 5 bases, leaving 4 bases not matched to a gene. Germline-derived CDR1 and CDR2 are SGHTA and FQGNSA. This CDR3 has 16 amino acids. The CDR3 nucleotides read TGTGCCAGCAGCTTAGAAGGGACAGGGGGCGAAGATACGCAGTATTTT. Its translation: CASSLEGTGGEDTQYF.

The V and J genes are TRBV6-1 and TRBJ2-7; 10 positions match TRBD2. The CDR3 runs 14 residues. J lost 4 bases, V lost 6 bases, and 6 bases had no gene match. Germline CDR1 is MNHNS and CDR2 is SASEGT. CDR3 DNA sequence: TGTGCCAGCAGGGCTAGCGGGAGTTCGTACGAGCAGTACTTC. It translates to CASRASGSSYEQYF.

In DNA form, the CDR3 reads TGCGCCAGCACGGGACAAGCTTACAATGAGCAGTTCTTC. Its translation: CASTGQAYNEQFF. The chain joins TRBV10-2 to TRBJ2-1; D perhaps matches TRBD1 (6 bases). Trimming shortened V by 7 bases and J by 4 bases, and 11 bases separated the two germline ends. This CDR3 spans 13 amino acids. CDR1 is WSHSY, CDR2 SAAADI, per germline.

This rearrangement joins TRBV5-1 to TRBJ2-3; TRBD2 agrees at 13 bases. Trimming at V came to 8 bases and at J to 5 bases, leaving 5 bases not matched to a gene. The CDR3 has 14 residues. Germline CDR1 and CDR2: SGHRS and YFSETQ. CDR3 sequence: CASTSGGALDTQYF. CDR3 sequence (DNA): TGCGCCAGTACTAGCGGGGGGGCCTTAGATACGCAGTATTTT.

The V call is TRBV6-5, the J call TRBJ1-3, with TRBD1 as a possible D gene (5 bases). This CDR3 comprises 14 residues. V lost 8 bases to trimming and J lost 0 bases, with 11 bases between them. Germline-derived CDR1 and CDR2 are MNHEY and SVGAGI. CDR3 protein: CASQSDSSGNTIYF. CDR3 nucleotides: TGTGCCAGCCAGTCCGACAGCTCTGGAAACACCATATATTTT.